The following is a TCR beta chain sequence with its context. Clones were sequenced by immunoSEQ multiplex PCR, and TCRdb holds only the in-frame ones, with some missing. The sample consists of roughly 5,500 clones, roughly 28% of them appearing once. Upon completion of the reaction, proliferating CFSE-low responders, both CD3+CD4+ and CD3+CD8+, were sorted. This record comes from a study of graft-versus-host responses after intestinal transplantation. Background on the study: Every recipient had anti-thymocyte globulin induction and around three years of tacrolimus plus steroids.

Study-level findings and limits: Elevated graft-versus-host to host-versus-graft clonal ratios in allografts were recorded for patients with graft-donor T cell macrochimerism.

Trimming left V 4 bases short and J 8 bases short, with 22 bases between. Germline lookup yields CDR1 MGHRA and CDR2 YSYEKL. The CDR3 sequence is 16 residues long. The sequencing used alloreactive CD4+ T cells from a mixed lymphocyte reaction culture, collected before transplantation. The subset is: CFSE-low proliferating T cells sorted from roughly six-day pre-transplant mixed lymphocyte reaction (GvH or HvG direction). The sequence was collected from a human patient who was an organ donor for intestinal transplantation. The chain has TRBV4-1 and TRBJ2-3; weak D call: TRBD2 (5 bases). The CDR3, as DNA: TGCGCCAGCAGCCCCTACCTAGCAACCCTAACTGCTACGCAGTATTTT. This sequence encodes CASSPYLATLTATQYF.